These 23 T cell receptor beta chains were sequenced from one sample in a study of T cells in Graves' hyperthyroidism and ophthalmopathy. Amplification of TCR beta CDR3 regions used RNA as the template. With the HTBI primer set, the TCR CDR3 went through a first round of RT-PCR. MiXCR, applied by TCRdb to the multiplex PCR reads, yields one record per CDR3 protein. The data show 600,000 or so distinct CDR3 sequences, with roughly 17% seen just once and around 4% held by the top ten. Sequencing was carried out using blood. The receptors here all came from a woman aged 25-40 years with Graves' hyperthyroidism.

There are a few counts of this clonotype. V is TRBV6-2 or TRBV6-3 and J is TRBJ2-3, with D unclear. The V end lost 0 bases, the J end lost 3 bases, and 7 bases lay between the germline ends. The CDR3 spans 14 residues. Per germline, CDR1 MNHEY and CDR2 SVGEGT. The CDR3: CASSYSVGTDTQYF. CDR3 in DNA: TGTGCCAGCAGTTACTCGGTGGGTACAGATACGCAGTATTTT.

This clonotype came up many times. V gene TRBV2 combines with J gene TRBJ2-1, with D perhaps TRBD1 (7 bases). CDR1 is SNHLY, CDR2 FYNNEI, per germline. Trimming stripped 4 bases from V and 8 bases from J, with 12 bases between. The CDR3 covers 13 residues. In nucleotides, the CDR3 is TGTGCCAGCAGTGGCGACAGGGACTATGAGCAGTTCTTC. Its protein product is CASSGDRDYEQFF.

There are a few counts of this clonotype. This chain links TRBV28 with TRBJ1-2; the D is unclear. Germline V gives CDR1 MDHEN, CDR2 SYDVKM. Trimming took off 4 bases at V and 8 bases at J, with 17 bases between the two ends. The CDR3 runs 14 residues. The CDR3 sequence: CASSSLPPKQGYTF. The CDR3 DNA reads TGTGCCAGCAGTTCTCTACCCCCCAAACAAGGCTACACCTTC.

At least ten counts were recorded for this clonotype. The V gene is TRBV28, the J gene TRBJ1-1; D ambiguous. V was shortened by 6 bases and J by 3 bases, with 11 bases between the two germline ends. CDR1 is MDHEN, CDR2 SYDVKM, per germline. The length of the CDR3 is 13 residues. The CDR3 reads CASSPLFYTEAFF. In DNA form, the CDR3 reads TGTGCCAGCAGCCCCTTGTTCTACACTGAAGCTTTCTTT.

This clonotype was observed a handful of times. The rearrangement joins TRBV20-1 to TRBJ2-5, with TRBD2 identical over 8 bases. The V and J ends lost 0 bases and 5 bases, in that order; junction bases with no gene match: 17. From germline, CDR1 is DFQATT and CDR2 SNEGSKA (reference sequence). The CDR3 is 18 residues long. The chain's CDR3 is CSARDSREGLTIMETQYF. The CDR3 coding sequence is TGCAGTGCTAGAGATTCACGGGAGGGCCTTACGATTATGGAGACCCAGTACTTC.

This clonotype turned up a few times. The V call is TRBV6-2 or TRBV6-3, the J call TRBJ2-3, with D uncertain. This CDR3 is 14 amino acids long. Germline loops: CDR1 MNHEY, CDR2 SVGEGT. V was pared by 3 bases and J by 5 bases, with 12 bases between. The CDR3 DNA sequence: TGTGCCAGCAGTTATCTGCTAGAAAGAGATACGCAGTATTTT. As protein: CASSYLLERDTQYF.

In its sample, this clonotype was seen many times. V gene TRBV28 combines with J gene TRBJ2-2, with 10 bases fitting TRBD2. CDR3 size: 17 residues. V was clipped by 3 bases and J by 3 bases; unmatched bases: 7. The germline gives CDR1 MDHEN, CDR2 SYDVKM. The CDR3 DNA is TGTGCCAGCAGTTTGGAGCGGGAGGGCCCCGACACCGGGGAGCTGTTTTTT. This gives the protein CASSLEREGPDTGELFF.

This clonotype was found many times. The chain's CDR3 is CASSPGQGRYYNEQFF. Here the CDR3 DNA reads TGTGCCAGCAGCCCCGGACAGGGGAGATACTACAATGAGCAGTTCTTC. V usage is TRBV27 and J usage is TRBJ2-1, with 9 positions matching TRBD1. Germline values: CDR1 MNHEY, CDR2 SMNVEV (reference sequence). The CDR3 consists of 16 residues. The trim removed 6 bases at V and 3 bases at J, leaving 9 bases unmatched.

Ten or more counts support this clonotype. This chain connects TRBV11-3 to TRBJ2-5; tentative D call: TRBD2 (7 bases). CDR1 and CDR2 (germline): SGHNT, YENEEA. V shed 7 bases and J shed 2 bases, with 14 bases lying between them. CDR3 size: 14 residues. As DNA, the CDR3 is TGTGCCAGCACAAGAGGGAGGGGGCAAGAGACCCAGTACTTC. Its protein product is CASTRGRGQETQYF.

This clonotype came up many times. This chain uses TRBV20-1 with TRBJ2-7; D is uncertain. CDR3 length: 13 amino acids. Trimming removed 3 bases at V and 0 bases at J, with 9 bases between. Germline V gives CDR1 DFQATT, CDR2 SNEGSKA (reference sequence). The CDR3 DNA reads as TGCAGTGCTAGCGGTTCTAGCTCCTACGAGCAGTACTTC. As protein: CSASGSSSYEQYF.

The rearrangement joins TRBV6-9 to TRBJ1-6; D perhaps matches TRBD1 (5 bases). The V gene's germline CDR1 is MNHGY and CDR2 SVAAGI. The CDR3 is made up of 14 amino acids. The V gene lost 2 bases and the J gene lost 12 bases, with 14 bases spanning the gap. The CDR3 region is CASSYRDRYEPLHF. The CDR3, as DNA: TGTGCCAGCAGTTATCGGGACCGCTACGAACCCCTCCACTTT.

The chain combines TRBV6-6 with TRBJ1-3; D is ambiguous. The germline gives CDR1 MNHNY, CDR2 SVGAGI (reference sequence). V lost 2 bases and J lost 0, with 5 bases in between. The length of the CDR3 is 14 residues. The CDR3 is CASSYSVSGNTIYF. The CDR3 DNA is TGTGCCAGCAGTTACAGTGTCTCTGGAAACACCATATATTTT.

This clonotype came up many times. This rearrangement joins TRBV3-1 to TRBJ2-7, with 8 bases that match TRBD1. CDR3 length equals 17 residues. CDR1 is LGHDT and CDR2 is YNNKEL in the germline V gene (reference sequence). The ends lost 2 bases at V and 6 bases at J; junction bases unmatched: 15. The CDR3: CASSQRVRTGGRGEQYF. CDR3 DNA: TGTGCCAGCAGCCAAAGAGTCCGAACAGGGGGAAGGGGCGAGCAGTACTTC.

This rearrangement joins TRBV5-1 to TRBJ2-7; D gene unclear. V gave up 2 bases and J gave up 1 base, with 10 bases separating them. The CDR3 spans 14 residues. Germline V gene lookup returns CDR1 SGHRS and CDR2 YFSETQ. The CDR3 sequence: CASSFGPQSYEQYF. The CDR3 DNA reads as TGCGCCAGCAGCTTTGGTCCCCAATCCTACGAGCAGTACTTC.

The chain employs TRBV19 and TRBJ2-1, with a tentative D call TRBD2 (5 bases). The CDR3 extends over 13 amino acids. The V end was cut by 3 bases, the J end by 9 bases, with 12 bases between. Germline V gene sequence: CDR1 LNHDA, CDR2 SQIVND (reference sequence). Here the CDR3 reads CASSMTGSTEQFF. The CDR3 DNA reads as TGTGCCAGTAGTATGACGGGGTCGACTGAGCAGTTCTTC.

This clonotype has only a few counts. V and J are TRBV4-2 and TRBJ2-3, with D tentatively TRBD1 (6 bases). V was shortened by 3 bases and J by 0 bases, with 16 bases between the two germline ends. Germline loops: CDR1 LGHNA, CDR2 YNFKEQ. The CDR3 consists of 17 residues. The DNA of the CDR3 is TGTGCCAGCAGCCAGCTGGACAGCCGAGCTAGCACAGATACGCAGTATTTT. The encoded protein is CASSQLDSRASTDTQYF.

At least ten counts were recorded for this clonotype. The CDR3 region is CASLAESNEKLFF. The CDR3 DNA is TGTGCCAGCCTGGCAGAGAGTAATGAAAAACTGTTTTTT. This chain uses TRBV2 with TRBJ1-4; D gene unclear. The CDR3 loop spans 13 amino acids. Germline assignment: CDR1 SNHLY and CDR2 FYNNEI. The germline V and J ends were trimmed by 8 bases and 4 bases, with 11 bases remaining between them.

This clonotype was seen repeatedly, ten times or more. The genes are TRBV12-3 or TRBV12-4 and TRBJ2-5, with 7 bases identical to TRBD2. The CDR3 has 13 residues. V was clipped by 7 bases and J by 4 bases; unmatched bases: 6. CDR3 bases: TGTGCCAGCATGGATATAGCGGGAGAGACCCAGTACTTC. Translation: CASMDIAGETQYF.

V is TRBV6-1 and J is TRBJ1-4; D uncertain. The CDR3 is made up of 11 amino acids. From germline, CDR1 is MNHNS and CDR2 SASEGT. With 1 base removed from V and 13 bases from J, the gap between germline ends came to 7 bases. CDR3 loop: CASSEGGLLFF. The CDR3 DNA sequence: TGTGCCAGCAGTGAAGGAGGACTACTGTTTTTT.

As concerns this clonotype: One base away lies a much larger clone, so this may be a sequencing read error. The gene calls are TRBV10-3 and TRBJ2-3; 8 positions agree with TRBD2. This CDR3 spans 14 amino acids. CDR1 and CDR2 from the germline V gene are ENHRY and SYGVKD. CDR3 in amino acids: CVISERESGDTQYF. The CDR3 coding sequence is TGTGTCATCAGTGAGCGGGAGTCGGGAGATACGCAGTATTTT.

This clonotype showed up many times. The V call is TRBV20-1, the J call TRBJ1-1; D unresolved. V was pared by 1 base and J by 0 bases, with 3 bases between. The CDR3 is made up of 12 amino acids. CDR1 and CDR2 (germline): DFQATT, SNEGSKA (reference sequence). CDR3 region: CSARVVNTEAFF. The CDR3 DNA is TGCAGTGCTAGAGTGGTGAACACTGAAGCTTTCTTT.

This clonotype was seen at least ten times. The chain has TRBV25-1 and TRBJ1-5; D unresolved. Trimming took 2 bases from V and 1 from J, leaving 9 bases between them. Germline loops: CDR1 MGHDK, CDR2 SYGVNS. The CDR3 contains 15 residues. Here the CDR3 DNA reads TGTGCCAGCAGTGAAATAAGTGACAGCAATCAGCCCCAGCATTTT. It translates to CASSEISDSNQPQHF.

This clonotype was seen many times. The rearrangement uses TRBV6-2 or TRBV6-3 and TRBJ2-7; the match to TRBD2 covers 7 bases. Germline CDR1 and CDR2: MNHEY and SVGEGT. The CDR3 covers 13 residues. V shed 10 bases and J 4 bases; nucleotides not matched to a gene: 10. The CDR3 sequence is CAISIREAYEQYF. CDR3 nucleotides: TGTGCCATCTCCATCCGGGAGGCATACGAGCAGTACTTC.